The text below deals with one T cell receptor beta chain. The target antigen is unknown. There are 13 residues in the CDR3. Trimming removed 3 bases from V and 3 bases from J, with 8 bases in between. The germline V gene encodes CDR1 KGHSH and CDR2 LQKENI. Profiling relied on immunoSEQ multiplex PCR, and the TCRdb table lists in-frame clones only, not all of them. The table lists 4,500 or so clones, about 37% of them singletons. The sample belongs to a study of T cells in localized non-small cell lung cancer. Points from the study as a whole: Higher blood T cell density went with longer overall survival. As only one tumor region underwent sequencing, heterogeneity remains possible.

The source of this sequence is a woman aged 35 to 70 with stage I lung adenocarcinoma. The input for sequencing was lung tumor tissue, taken before any cancer treatment. V usage is TRBV18 and J usage is TRBJ1-1, with a weak D call TRBD1 (5 bases). The CDR3 reads CASSPGPYTEAFF. DNA of the CDR3: TGTGCCAGCTCACCGGGACCCTACACTGAAGCTTTCTTT. The full variable domain, completed using reference TRBV18 and TRBJ1-1, is NAGVMQNPRHLVRRRGQEARLRCSPMKGHSHVYWYRQLPEEGLKFMVYLQKENIIDESGMPKERFSAEFPKEGPSILRIQQVVRGDSAAYFCASSPGPYTEAFFGQGTRLTVV.